This T cell receptor (beta chain) came from a study of T cell responses to AZD1222 COVID-19 vaccine (dated by TCRdb to the early 2020s). Regarding the complete study: AZD1222 recipients whose second dose came at about 4 weeks and those whose second dose came at about 12 weeks were combined into one group, since spike-specific TCR depth and breadth did not differ between the two schedules. Trial participants were enrolled into age subgroups of 18-55, 56-69 and 70-plus years, which contained about 150, 27 and 61 TCR-sequenced participants, respectively. A total of 230 to 250 trial participants underwent TCR sequencing, of whom 207 received two doses of AZD1222 and some 26 received two doses of the MenACWY control vaccine. The study at large found these results: Only five or six AZD1222 recipients were SARS-CoV-2 seropositive at baseline, limiting conclusions about previously exposed vaccinees. After two AZD1222 doses, both the breadth and the depth of spike-specific TCRs were significantly higher than at day 0 and than in MenACWY recipients. Because no samples from the day 14 peak response were available, repertoires could be characterized only after the peak T cell response. Reportedly, close to half of the unique spike-specific TCRs recognized epitopes lying outside the regions that are mutated in the B.1.351 and B.1.1.7 variants. In the small 56-69-year group, the increase in depth fell short of significance, most likely because of low power. The vaccine-associated CD4 TCRs covered the entire spike protein, and the dominant responses fell in regions 160-218 and 743-854. Most participants were white British and females outnumbered males, and the authors suggested that clonal diversity may have been underestimated.

Worth noting for this clone: Its antigen is still unknown. Base quality data are lacking; no much larger clone is found one base away.

The CDR3 regions of human TCRbeta chains were analyzed by immunosequencing. In the original analysis: TCRs in the repertoires were matched against a reference library of SARS-CoV-2-specific TCRs that had been generated with the MIRA antigen-specificity platform. Breadth was defined as the fraction of unique TCRs that were SARS-CoV-2-associated, and depth was defined as the fraction of total T cells that were SARS-CoV-2-associated. Using the MIRA data, each spike-specific TCR was mapped to the spike region that the TCR reacts to and placed in a CD4 or CD8 class. Log10-transformed breadth and depth values were compared by one-way ANOVA with Sidak's multiple comparisons tests. Sourced from immuneACCESS, this table was stored by TCRdb with only in-frame sequences that have V and J called. A share of the clones is absent; for the studies checked, an unresolved V gene accounts for under half, and the remainder has no known explanation. That table furnishes V, J and clone size, whereas the DNA furnished D and trimming. The sample yields about 170,000 clones; roughly nine tenths were counted once. Of the sample, about 3% is held by the ten largest clones.

As encoded in the germline V gene (reference sequence), CDR1 is MNHEY while CDR2 is SMNVEV. V loses 6 bases of germline sequence and J loses 2 bases, and the interval between the two ends is 13 bases. The CDR3 spans 15 residues, from the cysteine through the phenylalanine. Only CDR3 DNA is held: 45 bases, read in frame from base 1. Reading the label with the study, this specimen's time point is: baseline before first vaccination. Vaccinee samples came from UK trials COV001 and COV002, including a single-blind randomized controlled phase 2/3 trial of AZD1222 (ChAdOx1 nCoV-19) in healthy adults. Trial participant PBMC samples were collected at day 0 and day 28 after the second dose for TCRbeta chain sequencing.

The starting material was peripheral blood, obtained on day 0 of AZD1222 vaccination. The receptor chain draws on TRBV27 and TRBJ2-2, with TRBD1 as a weak D call on 6 bases. The sequence was collected from an adult in good health. Here is the DNA: TGTGCCAGCAGAAAAACAGGGATCAACACCGGGGAGCTGTTTTTT. This codes for CASRKTGINTGELFF.